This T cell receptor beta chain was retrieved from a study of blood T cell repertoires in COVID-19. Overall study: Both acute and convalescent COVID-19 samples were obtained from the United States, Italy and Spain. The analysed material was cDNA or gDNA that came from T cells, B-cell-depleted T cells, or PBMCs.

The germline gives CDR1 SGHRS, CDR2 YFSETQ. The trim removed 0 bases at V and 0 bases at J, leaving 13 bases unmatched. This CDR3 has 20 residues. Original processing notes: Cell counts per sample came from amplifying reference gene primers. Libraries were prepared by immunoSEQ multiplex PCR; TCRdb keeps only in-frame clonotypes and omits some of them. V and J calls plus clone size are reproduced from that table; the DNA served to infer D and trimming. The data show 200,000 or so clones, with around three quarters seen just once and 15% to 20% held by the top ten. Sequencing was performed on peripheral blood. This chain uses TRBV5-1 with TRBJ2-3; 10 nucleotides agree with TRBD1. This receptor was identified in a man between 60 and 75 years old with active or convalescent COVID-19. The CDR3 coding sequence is TGCGCCAGCAGCTTGGCACGCCAGGGGACAGGGGTTTGGAGCACAGATACGCAGTATTTT. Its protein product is CASSLARQGTGVWSTDTQYF. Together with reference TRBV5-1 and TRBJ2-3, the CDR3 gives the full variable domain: KAGVTQTPRYLIKTRGQQVTLSCSPISGHRSVSWYQQTPGQGLQFLFEYFSETQRNKGNFPGRFSGRQFSNSRSEMNVSTLELGDSALYLCASSLARQGTGVWSTDTQYFGPGTRLTVL.